A selection of T cell receptor beta chains follows, all from one sample in a study of control samples from healthy donors and cancer patients. Assay: immunoSEQ multiplex PCR; the TCRdb copy retains only in-frame clones and omits some. The sample consists of roughly 450,000 clones, around 90% of them appearing once. The sample was PBMCs. Source of these receptors: a man aged 35-49 years with head and neck cancer. Each CDR3 is given with its conserved first and last residue. The D gene is left open where the match is weak. For some rows the clone size is stated as once, few or many, or as a class when expanded; others skip it.

>TRBD1|.|TRBV30|TRBJ1-3
CAWRPGQGSGNTIYF
TGTGCCTGGAGGCCTGGACAGGGCTCTGGAAACACCATATATTTT
>TRBD1|once|TRBV27|TRBJ1-5
CASSPHTGDSNQPQHF
TGTGCCAGCAGTCCTCACACAGGGGACAGCAATCAGCCCCAGCATTTT
>.|.|TRBV5-6|TRBJ1-2
CASSFNAGYTF
TGTGCCAGCAGCTTTAATGCGGGCTACACCTTC
>.|.|TRBV30|TRBJ2-1
CAWSVRVRIGDEQFF
TGTGCCTGGAGTGTACGGGTCCGGATAGGCGATGAGCAGTTCTTC
>TRBD1|.|TRBV7-6|TRBJ1-3
CASSPQLRDRAGNTIYF
TGTGCCAGCAGCCCCCAATTGAGGGACAGGGCTGGAAACACCATATATTTT
>.|few|TRBV4-1|TRBJ1-6
CASRGDNSPLHF
TGCGCCAGCAGGGGGGATAATTCACCCCTCCACTTT
>.|.|TRBV6-5|TRBJ2-2
CASRLNRAGELFF
TGTGCCAGCAGACTGAACAGGGCCGGGGAGCTGTTTTTT
>.|.|TRBV2|TRBJ2-7
CASSDFYEQYF
TGTGCCAGCAGTGATTTCTACGAGCAGTACTTC
>.|few|TRBV27|TRBJ1-5
CASSPRGGASGNQPQHF
TGTGCCAGCAGTCCGCGAGGAGGGGCATCTGGCAATCAGCCCCAGCATTTT
>.|few|TRBV19|TRBJ2-4
CASSTRDTVAKNIQYF
TGTGCCAGTAGTACACGGGACACAGTAGCCAAAAACATTCAGTACTTC
>TRBD2|.|TRBV5-1|TRBJ2-1
CASSLVLAGEYNEQFF
TGCGCCAGCAGCTTGGTACTAGCGGGAGAATACAATGAGCAGTTCTTC